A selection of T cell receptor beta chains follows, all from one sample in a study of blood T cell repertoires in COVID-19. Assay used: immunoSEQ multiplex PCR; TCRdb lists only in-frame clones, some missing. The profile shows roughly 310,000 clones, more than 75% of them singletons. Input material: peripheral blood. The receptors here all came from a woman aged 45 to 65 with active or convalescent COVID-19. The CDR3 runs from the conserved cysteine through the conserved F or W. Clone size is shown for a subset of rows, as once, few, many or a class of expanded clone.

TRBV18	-	CASSPPTGAGNTIYF
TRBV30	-	CAWRLGTGGEAFF
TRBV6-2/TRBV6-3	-	CASSRLDTQYF
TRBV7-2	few	CASSLGDRNTGELFF
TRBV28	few	CASSSDSAGYYGYTF
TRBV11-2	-	CASSLAAGEVDTQYF
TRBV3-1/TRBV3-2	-	CASSQEGGGAETQYF
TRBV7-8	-	CASSPQQGVGGVGNQPQHF
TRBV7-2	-	CASSLQAREGYTF
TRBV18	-	CASSPQQGVQETQYF
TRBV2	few	CASSVDLNTEAFF
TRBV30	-	CAWSMGLEAFF
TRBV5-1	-	CASSLGAIYGYTF
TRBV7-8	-	CASSKGQGLGSPLHF
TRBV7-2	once	CASSRHRVSSFGEAFF
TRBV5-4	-	CASSGRQGANTEAFF
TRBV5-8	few	CASSPTGRREKLFF
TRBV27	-	CASSPTGLWYYGYTF
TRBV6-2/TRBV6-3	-	CASSYGATGDLNTEAFF
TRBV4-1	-	CASSPRQGDNYGYTF
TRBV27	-	CASNKDNRVNTEAFF
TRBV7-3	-	CASSFTGSGANVLTF
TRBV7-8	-	CASSWDRGEINQPQHF
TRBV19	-	CASSPPAGVNSPLHF
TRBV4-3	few	CASSQDAGGTEAFF
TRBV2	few	CASSEIEGANVLTF
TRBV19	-	CASKGQPSSYEQYF
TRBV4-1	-	CASSRQGNQPQHF
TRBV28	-	CASTSGDRVQPQHF
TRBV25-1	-	CASSEGGGYQPQHF
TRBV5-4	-	CASNRPGQGAVGYTF
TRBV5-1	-	CASSLGQGISNTEAFF
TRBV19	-	CASIGTGFLANTGELFF
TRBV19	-	CASTPGQTTGELFF